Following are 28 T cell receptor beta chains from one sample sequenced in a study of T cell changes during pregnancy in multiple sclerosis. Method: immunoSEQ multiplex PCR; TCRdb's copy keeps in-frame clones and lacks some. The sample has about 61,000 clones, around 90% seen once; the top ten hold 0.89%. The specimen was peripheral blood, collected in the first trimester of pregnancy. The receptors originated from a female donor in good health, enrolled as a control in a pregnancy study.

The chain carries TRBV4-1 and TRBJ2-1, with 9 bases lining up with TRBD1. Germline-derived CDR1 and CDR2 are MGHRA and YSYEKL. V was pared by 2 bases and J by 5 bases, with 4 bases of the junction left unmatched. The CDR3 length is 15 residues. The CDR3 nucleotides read TGCGCCAGCAGCCAACGGGGACAGGGTAACAATGAGCAGTTCTTC. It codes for CASSQRGQGNNEQFF.

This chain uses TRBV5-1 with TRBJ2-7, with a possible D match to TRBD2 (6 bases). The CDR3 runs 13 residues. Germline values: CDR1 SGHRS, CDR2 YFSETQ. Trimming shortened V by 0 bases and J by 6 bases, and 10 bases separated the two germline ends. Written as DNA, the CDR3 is TGCGCCAGCAGCTTGGCCGGAGGGCGCGAGCAGTACTTC. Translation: CASSLAGGREQYF.

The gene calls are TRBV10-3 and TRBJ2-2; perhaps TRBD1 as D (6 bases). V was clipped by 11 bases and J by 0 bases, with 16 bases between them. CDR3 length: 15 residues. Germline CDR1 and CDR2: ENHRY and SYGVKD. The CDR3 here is CALSTGPPNTGELFF. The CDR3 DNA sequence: TGTGCCTTAAGTACAGGGCCCCCGAACACCGGGGAGCTGTTTTTT.

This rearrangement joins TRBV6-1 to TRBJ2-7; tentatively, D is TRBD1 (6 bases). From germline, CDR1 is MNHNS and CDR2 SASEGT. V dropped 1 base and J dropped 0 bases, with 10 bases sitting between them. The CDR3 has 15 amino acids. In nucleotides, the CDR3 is TGTGCCAGCAGTGAAGGGAGACAGGCCTCCTACGAGCAGTACTTC. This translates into CASSEGRQASYEQYF.

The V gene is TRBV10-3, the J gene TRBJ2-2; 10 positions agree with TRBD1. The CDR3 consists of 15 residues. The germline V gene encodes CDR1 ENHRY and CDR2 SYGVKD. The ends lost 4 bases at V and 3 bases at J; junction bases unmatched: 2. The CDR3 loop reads CAISAGTGDTGELFF. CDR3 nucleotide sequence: TGTGCCATCAGTGCCGGGACAGGGGACACCGGGGAGCTGTTTTTT.

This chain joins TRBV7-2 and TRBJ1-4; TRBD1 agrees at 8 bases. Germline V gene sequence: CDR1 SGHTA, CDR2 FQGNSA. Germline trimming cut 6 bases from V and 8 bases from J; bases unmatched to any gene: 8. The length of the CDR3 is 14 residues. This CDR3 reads CASSYQGAREKLFF. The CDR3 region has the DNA TGTGCCAGCAGTTATCAGGGGGCGCGGGAAAAACTGTTTTTT.

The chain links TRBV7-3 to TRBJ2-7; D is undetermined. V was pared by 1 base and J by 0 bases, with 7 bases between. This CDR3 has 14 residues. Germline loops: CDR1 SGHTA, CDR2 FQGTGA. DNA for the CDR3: TGTGCCAGCAGCTTAATGCCGGGCTCCTACGAGCAGTACTTC. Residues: CASSLMPGSYEQYF. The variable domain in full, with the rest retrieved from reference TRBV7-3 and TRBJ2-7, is GAGVSQTPSNKVTEKGKYVELRCDPISGHTALYWYRQSLGQGPEFLIYFQGTGAADDSGLPNDRFFAVRPEGSVSTLKIQRTERGDSAVYLCASSLMPGSYEQYFGPGTRLTVT.

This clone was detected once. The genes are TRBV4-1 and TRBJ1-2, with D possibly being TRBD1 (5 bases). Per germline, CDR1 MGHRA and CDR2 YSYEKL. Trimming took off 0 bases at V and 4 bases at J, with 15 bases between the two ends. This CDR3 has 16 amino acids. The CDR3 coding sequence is TGCGCCAGCAGCCAAGAGGTGGAGGGGCGCGCCTATGGCTACACCTTC. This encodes CASSQEVEGRAYGYTF.

The CDR3 DNA follows: TGTGCCAGCACCAATAGACAGAACTCCTACAATGAGCAGTTCTTC. Protein sequence: CASTNRQNSYNEQFF. The rearrangement joins TRBV27 to TRBJ2-1, with D possibly matching TRBD1 (5 bases). The ends were cut back, 7 bases at V and 0 bases at J, with 13 bases in the middle. The V gene's germline CDR1 is MNHEY and CDR2 SMNVEV (reference sequence). CDR3 length equals 15 residues.

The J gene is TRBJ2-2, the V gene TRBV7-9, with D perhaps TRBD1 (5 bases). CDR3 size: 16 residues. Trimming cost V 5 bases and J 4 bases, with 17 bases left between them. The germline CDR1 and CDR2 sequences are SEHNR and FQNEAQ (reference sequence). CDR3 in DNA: TGTGCCAGCAGCCCGAAAAGTACAGGCTTCACCGGGGAGCTGTTTTTT. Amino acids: CASSPKSTGFTGELFF.

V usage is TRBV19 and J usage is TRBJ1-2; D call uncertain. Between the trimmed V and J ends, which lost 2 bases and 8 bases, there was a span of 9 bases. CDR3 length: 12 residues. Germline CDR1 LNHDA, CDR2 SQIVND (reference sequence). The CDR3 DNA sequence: TGTGCCAGTAGTATACGGGGATGGGGCTACACCTTC. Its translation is CASSIRGWGYTF.

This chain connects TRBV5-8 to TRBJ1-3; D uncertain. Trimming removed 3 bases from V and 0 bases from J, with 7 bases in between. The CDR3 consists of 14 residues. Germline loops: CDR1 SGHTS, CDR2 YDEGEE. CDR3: CASSSGFSGNTIYF. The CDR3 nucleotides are TGTGCCAGCAGCTCGGGATTCTCTGGAAACACCATATATTTT.

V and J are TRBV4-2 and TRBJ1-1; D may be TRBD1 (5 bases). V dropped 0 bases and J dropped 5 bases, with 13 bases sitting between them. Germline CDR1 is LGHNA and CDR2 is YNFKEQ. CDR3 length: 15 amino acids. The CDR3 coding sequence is TGTGCCAGCAGCCAAGATTTCACCAAGGGGACTGAAGCTTTCTTT. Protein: CASSQDFTKGTEAFF.

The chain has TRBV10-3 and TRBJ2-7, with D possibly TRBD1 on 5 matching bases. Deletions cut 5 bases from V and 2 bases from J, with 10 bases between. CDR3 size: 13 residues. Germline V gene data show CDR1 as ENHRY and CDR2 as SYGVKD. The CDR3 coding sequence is TGTGCCATCAGTCAGCAGGGAACCTACGAGCAGTACTTC. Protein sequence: CAISQQGTYEQYF.

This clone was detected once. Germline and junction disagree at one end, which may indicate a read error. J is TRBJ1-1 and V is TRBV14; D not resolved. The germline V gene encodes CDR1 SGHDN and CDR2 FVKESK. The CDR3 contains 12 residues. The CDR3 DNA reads TGTGCCAGCAGCCAAGCCGAGTTCGGGATTAGATTT. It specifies CASSQAEFGIRF. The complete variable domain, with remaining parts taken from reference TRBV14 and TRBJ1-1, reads EAGVTQFPSHSVIEKGQTVTLRCDPISGHDNLYWYRRVMGKEIKFLLHFVKESKQDESGMPNNRFLAERTGGTYSTLKVQPAELEDSGVYFCASSQAEFGIRFGQGTRLTVV.

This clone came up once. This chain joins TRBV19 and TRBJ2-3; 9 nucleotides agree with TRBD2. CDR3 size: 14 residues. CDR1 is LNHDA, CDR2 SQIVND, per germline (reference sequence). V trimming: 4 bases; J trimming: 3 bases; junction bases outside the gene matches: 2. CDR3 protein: CASSRLAETDTQYF. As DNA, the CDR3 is TGTGCCAGTAGTAGACTAGCGGAGACAGATACGCAGTATTTT.

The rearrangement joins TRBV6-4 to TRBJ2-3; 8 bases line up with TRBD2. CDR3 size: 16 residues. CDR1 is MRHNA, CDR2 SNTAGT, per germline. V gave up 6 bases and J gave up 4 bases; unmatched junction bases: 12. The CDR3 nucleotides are TGTGCCAGCAGGAGCCAAAGCGGGGGTGGATCAGATACGCAGTATTTT. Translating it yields CASRSQSGGGSDTQYF.

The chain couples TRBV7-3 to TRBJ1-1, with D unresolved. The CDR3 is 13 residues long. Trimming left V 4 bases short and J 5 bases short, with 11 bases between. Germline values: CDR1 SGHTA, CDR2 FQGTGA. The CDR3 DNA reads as TGTGCCAGCAGCTCCTCCTCGGGGACTGAAGCTTTCTTT. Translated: CASSSSSGTEAFF. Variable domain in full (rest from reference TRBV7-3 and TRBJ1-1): GAGVSQTPSNKVTEKGKYVELRCDPISGHTALYWYRQSLGQGPEFLIYFQGTGAADDSGLPNDRFFAVRPEGSVSTLKIQRTERGDSAVYLCASSSSSGTEAFFGQGTRLTVV.

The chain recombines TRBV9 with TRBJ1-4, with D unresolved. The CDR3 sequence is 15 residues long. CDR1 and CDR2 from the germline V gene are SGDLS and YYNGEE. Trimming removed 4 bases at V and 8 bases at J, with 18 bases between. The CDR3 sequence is CASSPVGSGGEKLFF. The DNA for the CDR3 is TGTGCCAGCAGCCCTGTGGGGAGCGGAGGGGAAAAACTGTTTTTT.

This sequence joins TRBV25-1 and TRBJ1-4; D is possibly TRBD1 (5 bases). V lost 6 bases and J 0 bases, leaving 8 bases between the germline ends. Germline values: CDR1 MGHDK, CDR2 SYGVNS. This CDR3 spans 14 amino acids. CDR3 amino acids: CASRDTATNEKLFF. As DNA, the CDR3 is TGTGCCAGCAGGGACACAGCAACTAATGAAAAACTGTTTTTT.

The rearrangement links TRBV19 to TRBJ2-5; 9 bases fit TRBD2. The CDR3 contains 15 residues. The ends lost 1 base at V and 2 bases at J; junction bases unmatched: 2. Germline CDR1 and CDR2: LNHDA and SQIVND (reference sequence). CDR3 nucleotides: TGTGCCAGTAGTATAGTTAGCGGGGGTCAAGAGACCCAGTACTTC. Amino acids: CASSIVSGGQETQYF.

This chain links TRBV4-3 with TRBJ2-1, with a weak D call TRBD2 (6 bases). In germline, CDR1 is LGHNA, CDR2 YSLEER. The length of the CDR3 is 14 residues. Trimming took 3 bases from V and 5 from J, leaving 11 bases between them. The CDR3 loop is CASSQETSHNEQFF. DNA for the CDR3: TGCGCCAGCAGCCAGGAAACTAGCCACAATGAGCAGTTCTTC.

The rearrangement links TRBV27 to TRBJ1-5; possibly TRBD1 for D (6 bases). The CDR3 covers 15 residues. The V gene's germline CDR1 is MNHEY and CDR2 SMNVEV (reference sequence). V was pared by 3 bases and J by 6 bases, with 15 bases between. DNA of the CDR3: TGTGCCAGCAGTTTGGGGGCAGGAATAGCTCAGCCCCAGCATTTT. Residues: CASSLGAGIAQPQHF.

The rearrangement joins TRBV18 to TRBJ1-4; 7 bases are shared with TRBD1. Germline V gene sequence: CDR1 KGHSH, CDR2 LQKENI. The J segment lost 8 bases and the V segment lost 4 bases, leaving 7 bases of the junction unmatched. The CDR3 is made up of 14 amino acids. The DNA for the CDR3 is TGTGCCAGCTCACGACAGGGTCCCAGGGAAAAACTGTTTTTT. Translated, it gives CASSRQGPREKLFF.

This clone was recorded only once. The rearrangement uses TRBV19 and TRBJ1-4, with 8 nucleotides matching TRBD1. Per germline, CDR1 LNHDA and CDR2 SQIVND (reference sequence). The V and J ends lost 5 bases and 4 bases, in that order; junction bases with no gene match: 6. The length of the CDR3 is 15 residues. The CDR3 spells CASSFQTGVNEKLFF. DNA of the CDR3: TGTGCCAGTAGTTTTCAGACAGGGGTTAATGAAAAACTGTTTTTT.

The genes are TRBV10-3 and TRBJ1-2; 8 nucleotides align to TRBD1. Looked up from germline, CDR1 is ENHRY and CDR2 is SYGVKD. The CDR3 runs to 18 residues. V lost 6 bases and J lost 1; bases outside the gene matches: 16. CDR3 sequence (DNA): TGTGCCATCAGGCTGGACAGGGAAAATCTACAGAATAACTATGGCTACACCTTC. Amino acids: CAIRLDRENLQNNYGYTF.

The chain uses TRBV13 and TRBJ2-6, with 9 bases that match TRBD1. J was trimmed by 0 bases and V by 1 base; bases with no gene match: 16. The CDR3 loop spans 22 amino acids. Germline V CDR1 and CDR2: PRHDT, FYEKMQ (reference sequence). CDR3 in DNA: TGTGCCAGCAGCTTAGCGGGACAGGGCCGATCGCGGGGAGGCTCTGGGGCCAACGTCCTGACTTTC. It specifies CASSLAGQGRSRGGSGANVLTF. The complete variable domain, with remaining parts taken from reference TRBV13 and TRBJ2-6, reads AAGVIQSPRHLIKEKRETATLKCYPIPRHDTVYWYQQGPGQDPQFLISFYEKMQSDKGSIPDRFSAQQFSDYHSELNMSSLELGDSALYFCASSLAGQGRSRGGSGANVLTFGAGSRLTVL.

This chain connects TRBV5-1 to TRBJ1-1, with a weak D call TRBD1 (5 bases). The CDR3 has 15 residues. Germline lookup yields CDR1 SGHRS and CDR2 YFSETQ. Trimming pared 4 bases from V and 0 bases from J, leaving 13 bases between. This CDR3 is CASSPEEGLNTEAFF. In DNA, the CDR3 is TGCGCCAGCAGCCCGGAGGAGGGGTTGAACACTGAAGCTTTCTTT.